This T cell receptor (beta chain) was profiled in a study of metastatic and nonmetastatic thyroid tumors. Only a few counts were recorded for this clone. At one end, the junction sequence differs from germline, possibly due to a read error. The CDR3 runs 16 residues. Germline-derived CDR1 and CDR2 are MDHEN and SYDVKM. Patients had received no treatment of any kind before thyroid surgery. TCRdb reanalyzed the PCR reads via MiXCR. The sample has 15,000 to 20,000 clones; around 30% are singletons. The origin of this receptor is a female donor with papillary thyroid cancer or a benign thyroid nodule (not recorded which). Some clones in this sample may be carry-over from other donors' samples. What was sequenced was tumor tissue. V is TRBV28 and J is TRBJ1-5, with D maybe TRBD1 (5 bases). The CDR3 spells CASSFQGEWANQPHHF. For the CDR3, the DNA is TGTGCCAGCAGTTTCCAGGGTGAGTGGGCCAATCAGCCCCATCATTTT.